Each of the 18 T cell receptor beta chains below was sequenced from the same sample in a study of shared clonotypes between healthy human individuals. Repertoires were generated with immunoSEQ multiplex PCR, while TCRdb's copy carries only in-frame clones and drops some. The table lists around 2,000,000 clones, approximately 95% of them singletons, with 0.9% to 1.5% in the top ten. It was CD45RO-negative cells, positively selected for CCR7, that made up naive CD8 cells, with terminally differentiated effector memory CD45RA+ cells excluded. The sequencing input was naive CD8+ T cells sorted from blood. These TCRs come from a man in his late teens or twenties in good health.

V and J are TRBV6-1 and TRBJ2-1; possibly TRBD2 for D (6 bases). Trimming took off 8 bases at V and 0 bases at J, with 11 bases between the two ends. Germline assignment: CDR1 MNHNS and CDR2 SASEGT. The CDR3 is 14 residues long. CDR3 sequence: CASGGLSSYNEQFF. The CDR3 DNA follows: TGTGCCAGCGGAGGGTTGAGCTCCTACAATGAGCAGTTCTTC.

The CDR3 is CASPHIPTLNYGYTF. In DNA form, the CDR3 reads TGTGCCAGCCCTCATATTCCCACTCTAAACTATGGCTACACCTTC. The V and J genes are TRBV28 and TRBJ1-2; D not resolved. The CDR3 runs 15 residues. Trimming took off 8 bases at V and 2 bases at J, with 18 bases between the two ends. Germline V CDR1 and CDR2: MDHEN, SYDVKM.

The chain is built from TRBV2 and TRBJ1-2, with TRBD1 matching over 8 bases. The J segment lost 8 bases and the V segment lost 2 bases, leaving 13 bases of the junction unmatched. Germline-derived CDR1 and CDR2 are SNHLY and FYNNEI. The CDR3 runs 16 residues. The CDR3 is CASSESLWTGNEGYTF. CDR3 coding DNA: TGTGCCAGCAGTGAAAGCTTATGGACAGGGAACGAGGGCTACACCTTC.

V and J are TRBV7-9 and TRBJ2-7; possibly TRBD2 for D (6 bases). This CDR3 spans 18 amino acids. Germline V CDR1 and CDR2: SEHNR, FQNEAQ (reference sequence). Trimming left V 1 base short and J 4 bases short, with 23 bases between. DNA of the CDR3: TGTGCCAGCAGCTTAGGGGGGGAAGGTGGAGAGGATATTTACGAGCAGTACTTC. This sequence encodes CASSLGGEGGEDIYEQYF.

The V gene is TRBV7-8, the J gene TRBJ1-1; D possibly corresponds to TRBD1 (5 bases). Germline V gene sequence: CDR1 SGHVS, CDR2 FQNEAQ. With 7 bases removed from V and 1 base from J, the gap between germline ends came to 22 bases. The CDR3 contains 17 residues. Here the CDR3 DNA reads TGTGCCAGCAAGTTGGCCACAGAGGGGTACGCGAACACTGAAGCTTTCTTT. It codes for CASKLATEGYANTEAFF.

The V call is TRBV2, the J call TRBJ1-2, with D uncertain. The CDR3 contains 10 residues. Germline-derived CDR1 and CDR2 are SNHLY and FYNNEI. Trimming took off 7 bases at V and 8 bases at J, with 8 bases between the two ends. CDR3 DNA: TGTGCCAGCAAACTGTACGGCTACACCTTC. Translated: CASKLYGYTF. The complete variable domain, with remaining parts taken from reference TRBV2 and TRBJ1-2, reads EPEVTQTPSHQVTQMGQEVILRCVPISNHLYFYWYRQILGQKVEFLVSFYNNEISEKSEIFDDQFSVERPDGSNFTLKIRSTKLEDSAMYFCASKLYGYTFGSGTRLTVV.

The rearrangement uses TRBV7-8 and TRBJ2-1; D not resolved. The CDR3 consists of 16 residues. The germline CDR1 and CDR2 sequences are SGHVS and FQNEAQ. The V end lost 3 bases, the J end lost 9 bases, and 21 bases lay between the germline ends. DNA of the CDR3: TGTGCCAGCAGCTTCGACCCGTCGGGCTCACTGGCTGAGCAGTTCTTC. This sequence encodes CASSFDPSGSLAEQFF.

The J gene is TRBJ2-7, the V gene TRBV11-3; maybe TRBD2 (6 bases). The CDR3 runs 14 residues. Germline V CDR1 and CDR2: SGHNT, YENEEA. With 6 bases removed from V and 5 bases from J, the gap between germline ends came to 17 bases. CDR3 DNA: TGTGCCAGCAGTCCTGACGGACTAACCGACGAGCAGTACTTC. It specifies CASSPDGLTDEQYF. The full variable domain, in which reference TRBV11-3 and TRBJ2-7 provide the parts outside the CDR3, is EAGVVQSPRYKIIEKKQPVAFWCNPISGHNTLYWYLQNLGQGPELLIRYENEEAVDDSQLPKDRFSAERLKGVDSTLKIQPAELGDSAVYLCASSPDGLTDEQYFGPGTRLTVT.

The chain links TRBV30 to TRBJ2-1; 14 bases align to TRBD2. Germline assignment: CDR1 GTSNPN and CDR2 SVGIG (reference sequence). J was trimmed by 0 bases and V by 1 base; bases with no gene match: 5. CDR3 length: 18 residues. CDR3 DNA sequence: TGTGCCTGGAGTGGACTAGCGGGAGGGCTTAGCTCCTACAATGAGCAGTTCTTC. Translation: CAWSGLAGGLSSYNEQFF.

The chain recombines TRBV27 with TRBJ1-1, with D tentatively TRBD1 (5 bases). CDR1 and CDR2 from the germline V gene are MNHEY and SMNVEV (reference sequence). The CDR3 is 15 amino acids. The V and J ends lost 1 base and 0 bases respectively, with 9 bases between them. The CDR3 protein is CASSLWRTMNTEAFF. As DNA, the CDR3 is TGTGCCAGCAGTTTATGGAGGACAATGAACACTGAAGCTTTCTTT.

The CDR3 DNA reads TGTGCCAGCAGTATCTACCAGAACACCGGGGAGCTGTTTTTT. Protein sequence: CASSIYQNTGELFF. The chain uses TRBV6-5 and TRBJ2-2; D is undetermined. This CDR3 has 14 residues. V was clipped by 5 bases and J by 1 base, with 8 bases between them. Germline CDR1 reads MNHEY; CDR2 reads SVGAGI.

This rearrangement joins TRBV7-8 to TRBJ2-5; 11 bases match TRBD2. The length of the CDR3 is 16 residues. The V gene's germline CDR1 is SGHVS and CDR2 FQNEAQ. V was pared by 5 bases and J by 5 bases, with 10 bases of the junction left unmatched. Written as DNA, the CDR3 is TGTGCCAGCAGCCTCGGTTTTAGCGGGGGGGAGGAGACCCAGTACTTC. Translation: CASSLGFSGGEETQYF. The whole variable domain, remainder taken from reference TRBV7-8 and TRBJ2-5, is GAGVSQSPRYKVAKRGQDVALRCDPISGHVSLFWYQQALGQGPEFLTYFQNEAQLDKSGLPSDRFFAERPEGSVSTLKIQRTQQEDSAVYLCASSLGFSGGEETQYFGPGTRLLVL.

This clone was counted once. The chain employs TRBV7-6 and TRBJ2-3; D might be TRBD1 or TRBD2, each matching 5 bases. The CDR3 covers 15 residues. With 6 bases removed from V and 4 bases from J, the gap between germline ends came to 17 bases. CDR1 SGHVS and CDR2 FNYEAQ come from the germline V gene. CDR3 region: CASRGWGYGADTQYF. The CDR3, as DNA: TGTGCCAGCAGGGGTTGGGGGTATGGAGCAGATACGCAGTATTTT.

Only one count was recorded for this clone. The chain recombines TRBV6-1 with TRBJ1-1; D is uncertain. Deletions cut 10 bases from V and 1 base from J, with 19 bases between. The CDR3 loop spans 15 amino acids. Germline CDR1 reads MNHNS; CDR2 reads SASEGT. The CDR3 protein is CATQNSLAKNTEAFF. DNA of the CDR3: TGTGCCACCCAAAACTCCCTGGCCAAGAACACTGAAGCTTTCTTT.

J is TRBJ2-7 and V is TRBV30; 14 bases map to TRBD2. This CDR3 comprises 17 residues. The trim removed 8 bases at V and 2 bases at J, leaving 14 bases unmatched. Germline V gene lookup returns CDR1 GTSNPN and CDR2 SVGIG (reference sequence). CDR3 loop: CARIGLAGGEPPYEQYF. CDR3 in DNA: TGTGCCCGAATCGGACTAGCGGGAGGAGAACCCCCCTACGAGCAGTACTTC.

The rearrangement joins TRBV5-6 to TRBJ2-1; D might be TRBD1 (5 bases). The ends were cut back, 2 bases at V and 3 bases at J, with 21 bases in the middle. The CDR3 is 18 amino acids. The germline CDR1 and CDR2 sequences are SGHDT and YYEEEE. The CDR3 region is CASSFWGRSLILYNEQFF. In nucleotides, the CDR3 is TGTGCCAGCAGCTTCTGGGGCAGATCTCTAATCCTCTACAATGAGCAGTTCTTC.

In regard to this clone: The same CDR3 arises from other DNA sequences in this sample as well. The J gene is TRBJ2-7, the V gene TRBV7-9, with no clear D. Germline V gene lookup returns CDR1 SEHNR and CDR2 FQNEAQ (reference sequence). This CDR3 has 14 residues. V was pared by 1 base and J by 0 bases, with 7 bases between. The chain's CDR3 is CASSLGTGSYEQYF. CDR3 coding DNA: TGTGCCAGCAGCTTAGGTACGGGCTCCTACGAGCAGTACTTC.

This clone is a singleton in its sample. The V gene is TRBV9, the J gene TRBJ2-1; tentatively, D is TRBD1 (5 bases). CDR3 length equals 17 residues. V lost 0 bases and J lost 4, with 17 bases in between. Per germline, CDR1 SGDLS and CDR2 YYNGEE. The CDR3 loop is CASSVDDSFTEYNEQFF. The CDR3 DNA reads TGTGCCAGCAGCGTAGACGACAGCTTTACGGAATACAATGAGCAGTTCTTC.